This T cell receptor beta chain originates from a study of blood T cell repertoires in COVID-19. Trimming shortened V by 6 bases and J by 3 bases, and 24 bases separated the two germline ends. Germline CDR1 reads SGHNT; CDR2 reads YENEEA. The CDR3 loop spans 17 amino acids. Profiled with immunoSEQ multiplex PCR; TCRdb holds only in-frame clones, not every one. The profile shows 34,000 or so clones, roughly 80% of them singletons. The sequenced sample consisted of peripheral blood. The chain combines TRBV11-3 with TRBJ2-7; D perhaps matches TRBD2 (6 bases). The receptor's source is a man older than 75 with acute or convalescent COVID-19. The CDR3 DNA follows: TGTGCCAGCAGTAAAACCCCAGGAGCGGCGGGGTACTACGAGCAGTACTTC. Translation gives CASSKTPGAAGYYEQYF. Variable domain in full (rest from reference TRBV11-3 and TRBJ2-7): EAGVVQSPRYKIIEKKQPVAFWCNPISGHNTLYWYLQNLGQGPELLIRYENEEAVDDSQLPKDRFSAERLKGVDSTLKIQPAELGDSAVYLCASSKTPGAAGYYEQYFGPGTRLTVT.